This T cell receptor (beta chain) is from a study of T cells after yellow fever vaccination. Turning to the study itself: SMART-Seq v4 Ultra Low Input prepared libraries from low-cell fractions. Findings of the study overall: Weaker in magnitude, the secondary response showed a faster peak on day 5 versus 15. Post-booster repertoires again held most primary-vaccination clones (around 95% CD4, 75% to 90% CD8). Clonotypes found in both CD4 and CD8 compartments made up a small share.

TCRdb reanalysed the 5' RACE reads using MiXCR and keeps one entry per CDR3 protein. The sample lists 29,000 or so distinct CDR3 sequences, more than 5% occurring once. This clonotype has at least ten counts. The antigen remains undetermined. The CDR3 covers 13 residues. In germline, CDR1 is SGHTA, CDR2 FQGNSA. V was pared by 10 bases and J by 0 bases, with 10 bases between. The sequence was obtained from a young man who received the YFV17D yellow fever vaccine. The specimen comprised CD8+ T cells sorted from PBMCs, sampled 10 days after the yellow fever booster vaccination. The chain is built from TRBV7-2 and TRBJ2-1; weak D call: TRBD2 (5 bases). The CDR3 DNA sequence: TGTGCCACCCCTGGGAGCTCCTACAATGAGCAGTTCTTC. Encoded protein: CATPGSSYNEQFF.